The 13 T cell receptor beta chains presented below share a single source sample, sequenced in a study of T cell changes during pregnancy in multiple sclerosis (dated by TCRdb to about 2019). Library generation was performed with the immunoSEQ multiplex PCR assay. What TCRdb holds here is the immuneACCESS table cut down to in-frame rearrangements. Part of the clones is not present; checked against another copy, under half of the missing clones reflect an unresolved V gene, and the others are unexplained. This sample gives more than 80,000 clones in total; about 90% of them show up just once. Roughly 4% of the sample rests with the top ten. The sequencing here drew on PBMCs, taken in the first trimester of pregnancy. The receptor set was obtained from a female donor in good health, serving as a control in a pregnancy study. Some clones in this sample may be carry-over from other donors' samples.

V is TRBV19 and J is TRBJ1-3; no clear D gene. Germline V lookup: CDR1 LNHDA, CDR2 SQIVND (reference sequence). The CDR3 totals 14 residues. The V gene lost 6 bases and the J gene lost 4 bases, with 13 bases spanning the gap. CDR3 residues: CASSKGGAGNTIYF. CDR3 nucleotides: TGTGCCAGTAGCAAAGGAGGAGCAGGAAACACCATATATTTT.

The chain couples TRBV6-4 to TRBJ2-7, with TRBD2 matching over 11 bases. The V gene's germline CDR1 is MRHNA and CDR2 SNTAGT. The CDR3 has 15 amino acids. After removal of 4 bases from V and 4 bases from J, the junction contained 6 bases not matched to a gene. CDR3 in DNA: TGTGCCAGCAGTGCCCGGGCTAGCGGGGGGTACGAGCAGTACTTC. It yields the protein CASSARASGGYEQYF.

This clone was detected once. The V and J genes are TRBV15 and TRBJ2-4; D is perhaps TRBD2 (5 bases). Trimming removed 5 bases at V and 0 bases at J, with 17 bases between. Germline CDR1 is LNHNV and CDR2 is YYDKDF (reference sequence). The CDR3 has 17 residues. CDR3 protein: CATSSFSSGLAKNIQYF. The CDR3 DNA is TGTGCCACCAGCTCCTTCTCAAGCGGATTAGCCAAAAACATTCAGTACTTC.

V gene TRBV7-9 combines with J gene TRBJ2-2; TRBD1 aligns across 8 bases. The CDR3 is made up of 15 amino acids. V lost 4 bases to trimming and J lost 1 base; unmatched junction nucleotides: 2. Germline V gene lookup returns CDR1 SEHNR and CDR2 FQNEAQ (reference sequence). The CDR3 here is CASSSGTGNTGELFF. The CDR3 DNA is TGTGCCAGCAGCTCCGGGACAGGGAACACCGGGGAGCTGTTTTTT. Combining the CDR3 with reference TRBV7-9 and TRBJ2-2 gives the whole variable domain DTGVSQNPRHKITKRGQNVTFRCDPISEHNRLYWYRQTLGQGPEFLTYFQNEAQLEKSRLLSDRFSAERPKGSFSTLEIQRTEQGDSAMYLCASSSGTGNTGELFFGEGSRLTVL.

CDR3: CASSESGGPRDTQYF. DNA of the CDR3: TGTGCCAGCAGTGAGTCGGGGGGGCCAAGGGATACGCAGTATTTT. J is TRBJ2-3 and V is TRBV2; 8 bases map to TRBD2. J was trimmed by 6 bases and V by 3 bases; bases with no gene match: 8. Germline V lookup: CDR1 SNHLY, CDR2 FYNNEI. CDR3 length: 15 amino acids.

This chain uses TRBV19 with TRBJ2-1, with 9 bases matching TRBD2. V gave up 7 bases and J gave up 6 bases; unmatched junction bases: 7. This CDR3 is 14 amino acids long. In germline, CDR1 is LNHDA, CDR2 SQIVND (reference sequence). For the CDR3, the DNA is TGTGCCAGTAATTCAGGACTAGCGTCCAATGAGCAGTTCTTC. Its protein product is CASNSGLASNEQFF.

The chain employs TRBV27 and TRBJ2-1, with 9 bases fitting TRBD2. Losses at the gene ends were 0 bases for V and 8 bases for J; bases not matched to a gene: 5. The V gene's germline CDR1 is MNHEY and CDR2 SMNVEV (reference sequence). This CDR3 contains 15 residues. CDR3 loop: CASSLSIAGVDEQFF. DNA of the CDR3: TGTGCCAGCAGTTTATCGATAGCGGGAGTCGATGAGCAGTTCTTC.

This clone has more than one count but fewer than ten. This chain joins TRBV9 and TRBJ2-1, with D possibly TRBD2 on 6 matching bases. Germline CDR1 and CDR2: SGDLS and YYNGEE. There are 12 residues in the CDR3. The V end lost 4 bases, the J end lost 6 bases, and 8 bases lay between the germline ends. The CDR3 reads CASSPGGNEQFF. In DNA, the CDR3 is TGTGCCAGCAGCCCCGGGGGCAATGAGCAGTTCTTC.

The chain links TRBV19 to TRBJ1-1; perhaps TRBD1 as D (5 bases). The CDR3 has 14 residues. Trimming left V 4 bases short and J 3 bases short, with 12 bases between. CDR1 and CDR2 (germline): LNHDA, SQIVND (reference sequence). The CDR3 sequence is CASSTTGGYTEAFF. The CDR3 region has the DNA TGTGCCAGTAGTACCACCGGGGGTTACACTGAAGCTTTCTTT.

The chain uses TRBV6-4 and TRBJ1-5, with D hard to call. The ends were cut back, 3 bases at V and 1 base at J, with 4 bases in the middle. The CDR3 sequence is 13 residues long. Germline CDR1 is MRHNA and CDR2 is SNTAGT. CDR3 nucleotide sequence: TGTGCCAGCAGTGAAGCGAGCAATCAGCCCCAGCATTTT. Translating it yields CASSEASNQPQHF.

This chain links TRBV28 with TRBJ1-5; D gene unclear. The V end lost 5 bases, the J end lost 3 bases, and 11 bases lay between the germline ends. The CDR3 is 14 residues long. The germline gives CDR1 MDHEN, CDR2 SYDVKM. The CDR3 reads CASSTRDLNQPQHF. The CDR3 bases are TGTGCCAGCAGTACGAGGGATCTCAATCAGCCCCAGCATTTT.

This chain links TRBV19 with TRBJ1-1; D is uncertain. The germline V and J ends were trimmed by 7 bases and 1 base, with 7 bases remaining between them. CDR1 is LNHDA, CDR2 SQIVND, per germline (reference sequence). The CDR3 is 12 residues long. CDR3 nucleotides: TGTGCCAGTATGGGCCAGAACACTGAAGCTTTCTTT. It yields the protein CASMGQNTEAFF.

The chain combines TRBV11-3 with TRBJ2-7; D ambiguous. The CDR3 has 13 residues. Germline V gene sequence: CDR1 SGHNT, CDR2 YENEEA. V lost 5 bases, J lost 0 bases, and 8 bases lay in between. The CDR3 loop is CASSLLSSYEQYF. CDR3 bases: TGTGCCAGCAGCCTTCTCAGCTCCTACGAGCAGTACTTC.